The 18 T cell receptor beta chains below all came from one sample that was sequenced in a study of identical twins. TCRdb redid the calling of the 5' RACE reads with MiXCR, one entry per CDR3 protein. Of under 500,000 distinct CDR3 sequences in the sample, roughly an eighth were seen once. These data were also filed under a second study, of yellow fever vaccine responses in identical twins.

What was sequenced was CD4+ T cells sorted from blood. The source of these receptors is a woman aged 18 to 35 in good health.

This clonotype was picked up many times. The CDR3 DNA sequence: TGCAGCGTTGAAGATAAGACAAGAGGGAGAGGCTACACCTTC. Encoded protein: CSVEDKTRGRGYTF. The chain carries TRBV29-1 and TRBJ1-2; D gene unclear. Looked up from germline, CDR1 is SQVTM and CDR2 is ANQGSEA. CDR3 length: 14 amino acids. Trimming stripped 0 bases from V and 8 bases from J, with 16 bases between.

The chain recombines TRBV5-1 with TRBJ2-5; TRBD2 matches 8 bases. CDR1 and CDR2 (germline): SGHRS, YFSETQ. Trimming removed 1 base from V and 5 bases from J; junction bases left unmatched: 7. The CDR3 is 15 amino acids. The CDR3 here is CASSLRSSGGETQYF. The CDR3 coding sequence is TGCGCCAGCAGCTTGAGGAGTTCGGGAGGGGAGACCCAGTACTTC.

The V call is TRBV5-5, the J call TRBJ2-7, with 8 bases lining up with TRBD1. The CDR3 runs to 14 residues. J was trimmed by 4 bases and V by 4 bases; bases with no gene match: 7. Germline V gene lookup returns CDR1 SGHKS and CDR2 YYEKEE (reference sequence). In nucleotides, the CDR3 is TGTGCCAGCAGCCCCCAGGGGGCCCCTTACGAGCAGTACTTC. Translated: CASSPQGAPYEQYF.

This clonotype was detected ten times or more. V gene TRBV7-9 combines with J gene TRBJ2-1, with D unresolved. The CDR3 is 15 amino acids. Germline loops: CDR1 SEHNR, CDR2 FQNEAQ (reference sequence). The V and J ends lost 1 base and 3 bases respectively, with 10 bases between them. This CDR3 reads CASSLDRELYNEQFF. The CDR3, as DNA: TGTGCCAGCAGCTTAGATCGCGAACTCTACAATGAGCAGTTCTTC.

This chain connects TRBV11-3 to TRBJ2-1, with 10 bases fitting TRBD2. Per germline, CDR1 SGHNT and CDR2 YENEEA. This CDR3 spans 17 amino acids. The junction had 11 bases not matched to a gene; V was cut back by 2 bases and J by 7 bases. CDR3 nucleotides: TGTGCCAGCAGCTTATGGGGCAGCGGGAGGGCGAAGAATGAGCAGTTCTTC. Protein: CASSLWGSGRAKNEQFF.

This clonotype was found once. The chain couples TRBV6-1 to TRBJ2-2; TRBD2 matches 9 bases. Unmatched junction bases numbered 8, after V lost 6 bases and J lost 6 bases. The CDR3 length is 15 residues. Germline V gene sequence: CDR1 MNHNS, CDR2 SASEGT. CDR3 in amino acids: CASSPSGRKAGELFF. As DNA, the CDR3 is TGTGCCAGCAGCCCCAGCGGGAGGAAGGCCGGGGAGCTGTTTTTT.

This clonotype was seen a handful of times. V usage is TRBV4-1 and J usage is TRBJ2-1, with D hard to call. V dropped 0 bases and J dropped 0 bases, with 18 bases sitting between them. This CDR3 comprises 19 residues. CDR1 is MGHRA, CDR2 YSYEKL, per germline. The CDR3 reads CASSQEVGAALSSYNEQFF. The CDR3 nucleotides are TGCGCCAGCAGCCAAGAGGTCGGAGCAGCGCTTAGCTCCTACAATGAGCAGTTCTTC.

This clonotype has a handful of counts. The V and J genes are TRBV9 and TRBJ2-1; 9 nucleotides agree with TRBD2. The CDR3 is 16 amino acids. After removal of 0 bases from V and 7 bases from J, the junction contained 8 bases not matched to a gene. Germline CDR1 SGDLS, CDR2 YYNGEE. This chain's CDR3 is CASSVAIAGVLNEQFF. For the CDR3, the DNA is TGTGCCAGCAGCGTAGCTATAGCGGGAGTTTTGAATGAGCAGTTCTTC.

The chain couples TRBV7-6 to TRBJ1-1; D unresolved. CDR3 size: 14 residues. Trimming pared 1 base from V and 2 bases from J, leaving 8 bases between. The V gene's germline CDR1 is SGHVS and CDR2 FNYEAQ. CDR3 DNA: TGTGCCAGCAGCTTAGTGACCGAAAACACTGAAGCTTTCTTT. Its protein product is CASSLVTENTEAFF.

The V gene is TRBV10-3, the J gene TRBJ1-1, with TRBD1 as a possible D gene (5 bases). The CDR3 is 14 amino acids. Germline V gives CDR1 ENHRY, CDR2 SYGVKD. Trimming took off 2 bases at V and 0 bases at J, with 7 bases between the two ends. The chain's CDR3 is CAISETGMNTEAFF. The CDR3 DNA follows: TGTGCCATCAGTGAGACAGGTATGAACACTGAAGCTTTCTTT.

The chain uses TRBV7-8 and TRBJ2-5; a weak D match, TRBD2 (6 bases). The V gene's germline CDR1 is SGHVS and CDR2 FQNEAQ. The CDR3 consists of 17 residues. The V end was cut by 5 bases, the J end by 5 bases, with 24 bases between. CDR3 loop: CASSLSWLGGIPETQYF. In DNA, the CDR3 is TGTGCCAGCAGCCTCTCCTGGCTGGGCGGGATTCCGGAGACCCAGTACTTC.

This clonotype was counted at least ten times. This chain uses TRBV7-2 with TRBJ2-1; 8 bases align to TRBD2. CDR3 length: 15 amino acids. The germline gives CDR1 SGHTA, CDR2 FQGNSA. J was trimmed by 6 bases and V by 2 bases; bases with no gene match: 6. The CDR3 loop reads CASSLSSGGLNEQFF. Here the CDR3 DNA reads TGTGCCAGCAGCTTATCCTCGGGGGGGCTCAATGAGCAGTTCTTC.

The chain recombines TRBV20-1 with TRBJ1-1, with TRBD1 identical over 7 bases. Trimming removed 5 bases from V and 7 bases from J; junction bases left unmatched: 13. Germline CDR1 reads DFQATT; CDR2 reads SNEGSKA (reference sequence). This CDR3 has 14 residues. The CDR3 sequence is CSAPKTGSSGEAFF. DNA for the CDR3: TGCAGTGCTCCCAAGACAGGGAGTTCGGGTGAAGCTTTCTTT.

J is TRBJ1-2 and V is TRBV24-1; TRBD1 is a possible D gene (6 bases). The CDR3 loop spans 15 amino acids. Per the germline V gene, CDR1 is KGHDR and CDR2 is SFDVKD. The V end lost 3 bases, the J end lost 4 bases, and 14 bases lay between the germline ends. The CDR3, as DNA: TGTGCCACCAGTGATCCCTCAACAGGGACCTATGGCTACACCTTC. It yields the protein CATSDPSTGTYGYTF.

This clonotype was found many times. The chain carries TRBV7-2 and TRBJ2-3, with TRBD2 as a possible D gene (6 bases). Germline assignment: CDR1 SGHTA and CDR2 FQGNSA. Trimming removed 3 bases from V and 2 bases from J, with 12 bases in between. This CDR3 region has 15 residues. The CDR3 protein is CASSFLADFTDTQYF. In DNA, the CDR3 is TGTGCCAGCAGCTTTTTAGCGGATTTCACAGATACGCAGTATTTT.

This clonotype occurred many times. The genes are TRBV12-3 or TRBV12-4 and TRBJ2-7; D is perhaps TRBD1 (6 bases). V shed 1 base and J shed 4 bases, with 8 bases lying between them. The CDR3 is made up of 13 amino acids. CDR3 region: CASSLDRVYEQYF. The CDR3 nucleotides are TGTGCCAGCAGTTTAGACAGGGTTTACGAGCAGTACTTC.

The chain joins TRBV4-3 to TRBJ2-3; D might be TRBD2 (5 bases). Looked up from germline, CDR1 is LGHNA and CDR2 is YSLEER. Trimming took off 1 base at V and 1 base at J, with 15 bases between the two ends. This CDR3 has 17 residues. This chain's CDR3 is CASSQGASQSRTDTQYF. CDR3 in DNA: TGCGCCAGCAGCCAAGGGGCTAGCCAATCTCGCACAGATACGCAGTATTTT.

The V and J genes are TRBV25-1 and TRBJ2-7; D gene uncertain. Germline loops: CDR1 MGHDK, CDR2 SYGVNS. V was shortened by 5 bases and J by 0 bases, with 11 bases between the two germline ends. The CDR3 is 14 amino acids. The CDR3 region has the DNA TGTGCCAGCAGTCCCGACGATAGCTCCTACGAGCAGTACTTC. Translation gives CASSPDDSSYEQYF.